This entry is about one TCR beta chain. No antigen is known for it. This specimen comes from a study of shared clonotypes between healthy human individuals. Study outcomes and limitations: Larger estimated richness was generally recorded for naive subsets relative to memory subsets.

Germline V CDR1 and CDR2: MNHEY, SVGAGI. J lost 3 bases, V lost 2 bases, and 9 bases had no gene match. CDR3 size: 16 residues. This table comes from immunoSEQ multiplex PCR, and its TCRdb copy is limited to in-frame clones, with some not included. The table shows roughly 2 million clones, with roughly 95% occurring only once. Positively selected for CCR7, the CD45RO-negative cells used as naive CD8 cells excluded terminally differentiated effector memory CD45RA+ cells. This sequence originates from a man younger than 35 in good health. This chain joins TRBV6-5 and TRBJ1-2; 7 bases map to TRBD1. The sequenced material came from naive CD8+ T cells sorted from blood. CDR3 DNA sequence: TGTGCCAGCAGTTACGCAGAAACAGGGGCGGACTATGGCTACACCTTC. This codes for CASSYAETGADYGYTF.